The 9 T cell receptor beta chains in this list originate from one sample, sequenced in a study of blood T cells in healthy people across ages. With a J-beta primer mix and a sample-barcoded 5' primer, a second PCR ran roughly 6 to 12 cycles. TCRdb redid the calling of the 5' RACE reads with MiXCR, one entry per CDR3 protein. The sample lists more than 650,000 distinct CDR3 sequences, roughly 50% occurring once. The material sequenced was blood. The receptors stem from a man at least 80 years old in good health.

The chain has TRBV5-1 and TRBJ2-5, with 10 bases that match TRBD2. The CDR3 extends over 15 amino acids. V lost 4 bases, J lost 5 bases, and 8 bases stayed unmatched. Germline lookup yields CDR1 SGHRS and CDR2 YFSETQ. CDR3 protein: CASSESGGAYETQYF. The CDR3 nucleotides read TGCGCCAGCAGCGAAAGCGGGGGGGCCTATGAGACCCAGTACTTC.

In nucleotides, the CDR3 is TGCGCCAGCAGCTTGGCCATCTCCTATGAGCAGTTCTTC. Its translation is CASSLAISYEQFF. J is TRBJ2-1 and V is TRBV5-1; D is ambiguous. The length of the CDR3 is 13 residues. Trimming took off 0 bases at V and 8 bases at J, with 9 bases between the two ends. The germline V gene has CDR1 SGHRS and CDR2 YFSETQ.

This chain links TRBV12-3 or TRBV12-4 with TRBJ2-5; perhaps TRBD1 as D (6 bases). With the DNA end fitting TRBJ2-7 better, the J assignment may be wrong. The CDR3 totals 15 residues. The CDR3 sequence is CASSPRRQGHYEQYF. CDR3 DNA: TGTGCCAGCAGCCCCAGGCGTCAGGGGCACTACGAGCAGTACTTC.

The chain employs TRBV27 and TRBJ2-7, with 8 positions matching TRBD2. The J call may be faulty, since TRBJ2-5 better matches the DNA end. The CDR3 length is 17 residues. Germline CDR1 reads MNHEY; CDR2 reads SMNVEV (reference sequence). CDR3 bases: TGTGCCAGCAGTTTATCGGTGGCGGGAGGTTACGAGGAGACCCAGTACTTC. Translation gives CASSLSVAGGYEETQYF.

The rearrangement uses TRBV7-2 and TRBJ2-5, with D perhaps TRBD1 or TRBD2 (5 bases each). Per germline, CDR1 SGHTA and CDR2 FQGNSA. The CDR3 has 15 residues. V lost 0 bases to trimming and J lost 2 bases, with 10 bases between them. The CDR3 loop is CASSLARGTQETQYF. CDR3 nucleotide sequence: TGTGCCAGCAGCTTAGCGAGGGGAACTCAAGAGACCCAGTACTTC.

CDR3 region: CASSLIVGRNNEQYF. As DNA, the CDR3 is TGTGCCAGCAGCCTCATCGTCGGGCGGAACAATGAGCAGTACTTC. The chain is built from TRBV12-3 or TRBV12-4 and TRBJ2-7, with unresolved D. The CDR3 extends over 15 amino acids. The ends were cut back, 6 bases at V and 7 bases at J, with 22 bases in the middle.

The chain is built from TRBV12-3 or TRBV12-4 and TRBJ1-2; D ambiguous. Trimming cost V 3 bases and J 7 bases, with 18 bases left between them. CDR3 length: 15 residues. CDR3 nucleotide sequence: TGTGCCAGCAGTTTTGTTGAAGGGCTTCACGGTGGCTACACCTTC. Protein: CASSFVEGLHGGYTF.

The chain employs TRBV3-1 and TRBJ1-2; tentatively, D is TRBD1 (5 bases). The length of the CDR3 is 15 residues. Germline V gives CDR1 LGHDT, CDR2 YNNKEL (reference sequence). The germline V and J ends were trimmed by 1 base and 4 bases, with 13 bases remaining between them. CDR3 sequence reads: CASSQAVRGGYGYTF. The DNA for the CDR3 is TGTGCCAGCAGCCAAGCGGTTCGCGGGGGCTATGGCTACACCTTC.

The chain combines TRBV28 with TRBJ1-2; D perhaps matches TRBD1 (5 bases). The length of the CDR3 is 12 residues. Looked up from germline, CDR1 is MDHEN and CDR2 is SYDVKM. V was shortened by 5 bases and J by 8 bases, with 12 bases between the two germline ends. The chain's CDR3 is CASSVPGQGYTF. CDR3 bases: TGTGCCAGCAGTGTCCCGGGGCAAGGCTACACCTTC.